These T cell receptor beta chains were read from a single sample in a study of T cell responses to AZD1222 COVID-19 vaccine. Clones were read by immunoSEQ multiplex PCR, and TCRdb kept only the in-frame ones, dropping some. In the table there are around 140,000 clones, more than 80% of which are singletons. The sample consisted of peripheral blood, taken on day 0 of MenACWY control vaccination. Receptors were obtained from an adult in good health. The CDR3 runs from the conserved cysteine through the conserved F or W. Fields, in order: J gene, D gene, V gene, clone size, CDR3 protein, CDR3 DNA. A D gene is named only where the DNA matches it firmly. The size entry is marked missing in some rows and otherwise reads once, few, many or a size class.

TRBJ2-7	-	TRBV4-3	-	CASSRERLSYEQYF	TGCGCCAGCAGCCGAGAGCGCCTCTCCTACGAGCAGTACTTC
TRBJ2-7	-	TRBV5-1	-	CASSLGTAAYEQYF	TGCGCCAGCAGCTTGGGGACAGCTGCTTACGAGCAGTACTTC
TRBJ2-6	TRBD1	TRBV6-6	-	CASSPGQGALGANVLTF	TGTGCCAGCAGTCCCGGACAGGGGGCGCTTGGGGCCAACGTCCTGACTTTC
TRBJ1-6	TRBD1	TRBV6-2/TRBV6-3	-	CASSYSPDRNSPLHF	TGTGCCAGCAGTTACTCCCCGGACAGGAATTCACCCCTCCACTTT
TRBJ1-1	-	TRBV6-5	-	CASSSREGGNTEAFF	TGTGCCAGCAGTTCGCGCGAGGGAGGGAACACTGAAGCTTTCTTT
TRBJ2-1	TRBD1	TRBV19	-	CASSIGQGPPNEQFF	TGTGCCAGTAGTATAGGACAGGGACCCCCCAATGAGCAGTTCTTC
TRBJ1-4	TRBD1	TRBV5-6	-	CASSWGTASNEKLFF	TGTGCCAGCAGCTGGGGGACAGCATCTAATGAAAAACTGTTTTTT
TRBJ2-1	TRBD2	TRBV5-1	-	CASSQPSGTSGNPYNEQFF	TGCGCCAGCAGCCAACCCTCCGGGACTAGCGGGAACCCCTACAATGAGCAGTTCTTC
TRBJ2-1	TRBD2	TRBV11-3	-	CASSQAAGGPNNEQFF	TGTGCCAGCAGCCAGGCAGCGGGGGGCCCCAACAATGAGCAGTTCTTC
TRBJ2-7	TRBD2	TRBV28	-	CASSLAGALYEQYF	TGTGCCAGCAGTTTAGCGGGAGCCCTCTACGAGCAGTACTTC
TRBJ2-7	-	TRBV27	-	CASSSSGLTAYEQYF	-
TRBJ1-2	-	TRBV7-2	-	CASSQTGQTRIYGYTF	TGTGCCAGCAGCCAGACCGGGCAGACTCGTATCTATGGCTACACCTTC
TRBJ1-2	-	TRBV3-1/TRBV3-2	-	CASSPRCGYTF	TGTGCCAGCAGCCCCCGGTGTGGCTACACCTTC
TRBJ1-2	-	TRBV19	-	CASSTQGLYGYTF	TGTGCCAGTAGTACGCAGGGATTGTATGGCTACACCTTC
TRBJ2-7	-	TRBV18	-	CASSPRVDSYEQYF	TGTGCCAGCTCACCCCGGGTGGATAGCTACGAGCAGTACTTC
TRBJ1-3	TRBD1	TRBV24-1	-	CATRGTGGKYVSGNTIYF	TGTGCCACCCGAGGGACAGGGGGTAAGTATGTCTCTGGAAACACCATATATTTT
TRBJ1-3	TRBD1	TRBV2	once	CASSERTGPTGNTIYF	TGTGCCAGCAGTGAAAGGACAGGGCCTACTGGAAACACCATATATTTT
TRBJ1-1	-	TRBV9	-	CASSAPEDTEAFF	TGTGCCAGCAGCGCCCCTGAGGACACTGAAGCTTTCTTT
TRBJ1-2	TRBD1	TRBV14	-	CASRQTGTGNYGYTF	TGTGCCAGCAGACAAACCGGGACAGGGAACTATGGCTACACCTTC
TRBJ2-7	-	TRBV21-1	once	CASSKNEVYEQYF	TGTGCCAGCAGCAAAAACGAAGTCTACGAGCAGTACTTC
TRBJ2-2	TRBD1	TRBV19	-	CASSIGTGRTTGELFF	TGTGCCAGTAGTATAGGGACAGGGCGGACTACCGGGGAGCTGTTTTTT
TRBJ1-1	-	TRBV6-5	-	CATKDGLGTEAFF	TGTGCCACAAAAGATGGGTTGGGCACTGAAGCTTTCTTT
TRBJ2-1	TRBD2	TRBV20-1	-	CSASEPSGYSHNEQFF	TGCAGTGCTAGTGAGCCTAGCGGGTATTCCCACAATGAGCAGTTCTTC
TRBJ2-5	-	TRBV5-4	-	CASSHPGGGVNRETQYF	TGTGCCAGCAGCCACCCCGGAGGAGGGGTAAATCGAGAGACCCAGTACTTC
TRBJ1-1	-	TRBV6-5	-	CASSDSHWGGTEAFF	TGTGCCAGCAGTGACTCCCACTGGGGGGGGACTGAAGCTTTCTTT
TRBJ1-2	TRBD1	TRBV18	-	CASSPGTDNYGYTF	TGTGCCAGCTCACCAGGGACAGACAACTATGGCTACACCTTC
TRBJ1-1	-	TRBV6-5	-	CASSYSILHMNTEAFF	TGTGCCAGCAGTTACTCGATTTTACACATGAACACTGAAGCTTTCTTT
TRBJ1-2	-	TRBV3-1/TRBV3-2	-	CASSLAGSRRPLGYTF	TGTGCCAGCAGCCTCGCGGGCAGTCGGCGGCCATTAGGCTACACCTTC
TRBJ2-5	-	TRBV5-1	-	CASSLAVPETQYF	TGCGCCAGCAGCTTGGCCGTCCCAGAGACCCAGTACTTC
TRBJ1-4	-	TRBV2	-	CASSDAVPNEKLFF	TGTGCCAGCAGTGACGCAGTTCCCAATGAAAAACTGTTTTTT
TRBJ1-1	-	TRBV9	-	CASSEPPHEAFF	TGTGCCAGCAGCGAGCCCCCACATGAAGCTTTCTTT
TRBJ2-3	-	TRBV4-2	-	CASSQVSPSTDTQYF	TGTGCCAGCAGCCAAGTGAGTCCTAGCACAGATACGCAGTATTTT
TRBJ1-5	-	TRBV30	-	CAWSVTASNQPQHF	TGTGCCTGGAGTGTGACAGCGAGCAATCAGCCCCAGCATTTT
TRBJ2-7	-	TRBV5-4	few	CASSLSRNYEQYF	TGTGCCAGCAGCTTGTCCAGAAACTACGAGCAGTACTTC
TRBJ2-1	TRBD1	TRBV6-2/TRBV6-3	-	CASSYPGDSYNEQFF	TGTGCCAGCAGTTATCCCGGGGACAGCTACAATGAGCAGTTCTTC
TRBJ1-4	-	TRBV27	-	CASSLSLGAGEKLFF	TGTGCCAGCAGTTTATCGCTCGGGGCCGGAGAAAAACTGTTTTTT
TRBJ1-6	-	TRBV15	-	CATSRINSPLHF	TGTGCCACCAGCAGGATTAATTCACCCCTCCACTTT
TRBJ1-4	-	TRBV18	few	CASSSTATNEKLFF	TGTGCCAGCTCGTCCACCGCGACTAATGAAAAACTGTTTTTT
TRBJ1-2	-	TRBV5-1	-	CASSLGGMGTLGDDYGYTF	TGCGCCAGCAGCTTGGGAGGTATGGGGACACTTGGTGATGACTATGGCTACACCTTC
TRBJ1-5	-	TRBV3-1/TRBV3-2	-	CASSQGTTNPNSNQPQHF	TGTGCCAGCAGCCAAGGGACAACGAATCCAAATAGCAATCAGCCCCAGCATTTT
TRBJ1-3	-	TRBV15	-	CATSRDSVGISGNTIYF	TGTGCCACCAGCAGAGATAGTGTCGGGATCTCTGGAAACACCATATATTTT
TRBJ1-5	-	TRBV19	-	CASSIEGYQPQHF	TGTGCCAGTAGTATAGAGGGTTATCAGCCCCAGCATTTT
TRBJ2-4	-	TRBV24-1	-	CATSDFGTGKNIQYF	TGTGCCACCAGTGATTTCGGTACAGGGAAAAACATTCAGTACTTC
TRBJ1-1	TRBD1	TRBV5-1	-	CASSFLDRGDEAFF	TGCGCCAGCAGCTTCCTGGACAGGGGGGATGAAGCTTTCTTT
TRBJ2-1	-	TRBV9	-	CASSVHSSYNEQFF	TGTGCCAGCAGCGTTCACAGCTCCTACAATGAGCAGTTCTTC
TRBJ2-5	-	TRBV2	-	CASTGGTYETQYF	TGTGCCAGCACCGGTGGGACCTACGAGACCCAGTACTTC